This TCR beta chain was sequenced for a study of CD8+ T cells in alopecia areata. Overall study findings and caveats: Lesional tissue from the scalp (especially in alopecia totalis/universalis) showed higher clonality than normal scalp. Expanded CD8+ clones among the top 100, and scalp clonality, were significantly decreased by tofacitinib. Normal skin's resident alphabeta T cells are sequenced alongside lesional scalp T cells.

Germline CDR1 and CDR2: SQVTM and ANQGSEA. CDR3 length equals 12 residues. V gave up 5 bases and J gave up 3 bases; unmatched junction bases: 3. Remarks on this clone: Its antigen is not known.

Reverse transcription of extracted RNA yielded cDNA, which provided the sequencing template. Using immunoSEQ multiplex PCR, the repertoire was profiled, and TCRdb retains in-frame clones only, with some absent. Found here are 150,000 to 200,000 clones, approximately 52% of them singletons; the top ten hold around 15%. Regarding treatment: oral pan-JAK inhibitor, 5-10 mg twice daily. Alopecia areata patients provided lesional scalp punch biopsies and peripheral blood, both collected for the study. This sample comprised CD4+ T cells sorted from blood, obtained between weeks 55 and 65, from a patient treated with tofacitinib. V and J are TRBV29-1 and TRBJ1-2, with TRBD1 matching over 7 bases. This clonotype was obtained from a human donor with alopecia areata. CDR3 in amino acids: CSVLGQDYGYTF. The CDR3 coding sequence is TGCAGCGTTCTCGGACAGGACTATGGCTACACCTTC.